This T cell receptor beta chain was profiled in a study of cytotoxic CD8 clonotypes in ibrutinib-treated CLL. Overall study findings and caveats: Different sampling times were used for sustained-remission and progressing patients. Clonality went up at ibrutinib response and then declined back toward baseline at progression. Public clonotypes occurred uncommonly; on treatment, they contracted or remained stable. Baseline-level clonality went beyond age-matched healthy donors and moved in step with circulating CD8+ T-cell counts.

To note about this clone: Its antigen is as yet unknown.

This CDR3 region has 16 residues. Trimming took 4 bases from V and 4 from J, leaving 16 bases between them. Germline V CDR1 and CDR2: SGHAT, FQDESV (reference sequence). Generated by immunoSEQ multiplex PCR, the TCRdb table keeps only in-frame clones and is missing some. This table has about 160,000 clones, 70% to 85% appearing once. The sequence derives from a human donor with chronic lymphocytic leukemia. Specimen: PBMCs, collected after 12 months of ibrutinib treatment. The chain links TRBV11-1 to TRBJ2-2, with D possibly called TRBD1 or TRBD2 (5 bases each). CDR3 amino acids: CASSSTLTGPTGELFF. The CDR3 nucleotides are TGTGCCAGCAGCTCTACCCTGACGGGGCCCACCGGGGAGCTGTTTTTT. Full variable domain (remainder filled in from reference TRBV11-1 and TRBJ2-2): EAEVAQSPRYKITEKSQAVAFWCDPISGHATLYWYRQILGQGPELLVQFQDESVVDDSQLPKDRFSAERLKGVDSTLKIQPAELGDSAMYLCASSSTLTGPTGELFFGEGSRLTVL.